This T cell receptor (beta chain) was recorded in a study of shared clonotypes between healthy human individuals. Broader study findings: Relative to clonotypes present in all four donors, those not shared had lower generation probabilities. Tissue TCR repertoires likely differ from these blood-only repertoires.

The donors were all Caucasian adults (living in Nashville, Tennessee). The repertoire was sequenced with immunoSEQ multiplex PCR; TCRdb's copy has only in-frame clones and lacks some. The sample lists hundreds of thousands of clones; about 80% were seen once. Points on this clone: Its antigen is unidentified.

Germline CDR1 reads SGHAT; CDR2 reads FQNNGV. V lost 3 bases and J lost 5, with 4 bases in between. CDR3 length: 11 residues. This sequence originates from a woman in her twenties or thirties in good health. The specimen sequenced was memory CD4+ T cells sorted from blood. This sample's subset: CD45RA-negative fraction. The chain couples TRBV11-2 to TRBJ1-1; no firm D call. CDR3 bases: TGTGCCAGCAGCTTCGGAACTGAAGCTTTCTTT. Amino acid sequence: CASSFGTEAFF.